The T cell receptor (beta chain) described here comes from a study of naive and memory T cell subsets. Study results and caveats: Naive repertoires, especially CD8, held a few larger clonotypes, possibly memory cells re-expressing CD45RA. In naive cells, over 95% of TCR sequences were seen only once. Findings for naive and memory subsets could not be checked against ground truth.

CDR3 size: 14 residues. CDR1 is SGDLS and CDR2 is YYNGEE in the germline V gene. V shed 3 bases and J shed 1 base, with 10 bases lying between them. Two oligonucleotides, mixed equimolar, formed the beta constant-region primer covering TRBC1 and TRBC2. The ligated cDNA underwent four PCR rounds using SP2 and nested alpha and beta constant-region primers. Ligation attached a single-stranded oligonucleotide with a 12-nucleotide UMI and the SP2 primer to the cDNA 3' end. TCRdb re-called the UMI-ligation and nested PCR reads through MiXCR, storing one row per CDR3 protein. Among over 100,000 distinct CDR3 sequences, approximately 15% were seen once, and the ten largest hold roughly 3.1%. This clonotype has ten or more counts. The antigen is not known.

The TCR originated in a human donor in good health. This rearrangement joins TRBV9 to TRBJ2-5; D gene uncertain. Sequenced: naive CD8+ T cells from blood. CDR3 sequence: CASSAHFSQETQYF. As DNA, the CDR3 is TGTGCCAGCAGCGCCCATTTTTCCCAAGAGACCCAGTACTTC.